The clone carrying this TCR beta chain was picked up many times. The antigen is undetermined. TCR beta libraries were built with iRepertoire HTBI primers and Arm-PCR of CDR3 regions. Original handling: Among the samples, 50 to 80 TRBV and 14 TRBJ segments were identified. Via MiXCR, TCRdb re-called the multiplex PCR reads, giving one row per CDR3 protein. For this entry, the V and J calls and clone size follow TCRdb and not the study's own pipeline. The table shows 550,000 to 600,000 distinct CDR3 sequences, with 15% to 20% occurring only once. Stated time point: newly diagnosed GD, antithyroid drugs for less than 3 months. From RNA extracted from PBMCs, the TCR library was made. The data are from a study of regulatory T cells in long-lasting Graves disease. Whole-study findings and limits: Favored usage of TRBV28, TRBJ1-2 and TRBJ2-5 was recorded in persistent disease.

CDR1 is DFQATT, CDR2 SNEGSKA, per germline (reference sequence). V was shortened by 2 bases and J by 7 bases, with 15 bases between the two germline ends. The CDR3 consists of 14 residues. These same records also appear under a second study, on T cells in Graves' hyperthyroidism and ophthalmopathy. Per that study: Most thyroid clonotypes that were expanded above 0.001 also turned up in blood.

The clonotype originates from a man in his late teens or twenties with Graves disease. Sequencing was performed on peripheral blood mononuclear cells (PBMCs), taken at new diagnosis, from a patient treated with antithyroid drugs. The chain uses TRBV20-1 and TRBJ2-1, with D perhaps TRBD1 (6 bases). The CDR3 reads CSARSQTGANEQFF. CDR3 nucleotides: TGCAGTGCTAGAAGTCAGACAGGAGCTAATGAGCAGTTCTTC.